This T cell receptor beta chain was retrieved from a study of blood T cell repertoires in COVID-19. Study at large: Some COVID-19 samples were acute and others convalescent; all came from the United States, Italy and Spain. T cells, B-cell-depleted T cells, or PBMCs supplied cDNA or gDNA.

Repertoires were generated with immunoSEQ multiplex PCR, while TCRdb's copy carries only in-frame clones and drops some. The table records some 210,000 clones, 70% to 90% of them present only once. The junction had 9 bases not matched to a gene; V was cut back by 6 bases and J by 5 bases. Germline loops: CDR1 MNHNY, CDR2 SVGAGI (reference sequence). The CDR3 consists of 15 residues. The clonotype was recovered from a woman in her thirties or forties with acute or convalescent COVID-19. This chain connects TRBV6-6 to TRBJ1-5, with 8 nucleotides matching TRBD1. Material: peripheral blood. The CDR3 sequence: CASRDREEGDQPQHF. In DNA, the CDR3 is TGTGCCAGCAGGGACAGGGAGGAGGGAGATCAGCCCCAGCATTTT.